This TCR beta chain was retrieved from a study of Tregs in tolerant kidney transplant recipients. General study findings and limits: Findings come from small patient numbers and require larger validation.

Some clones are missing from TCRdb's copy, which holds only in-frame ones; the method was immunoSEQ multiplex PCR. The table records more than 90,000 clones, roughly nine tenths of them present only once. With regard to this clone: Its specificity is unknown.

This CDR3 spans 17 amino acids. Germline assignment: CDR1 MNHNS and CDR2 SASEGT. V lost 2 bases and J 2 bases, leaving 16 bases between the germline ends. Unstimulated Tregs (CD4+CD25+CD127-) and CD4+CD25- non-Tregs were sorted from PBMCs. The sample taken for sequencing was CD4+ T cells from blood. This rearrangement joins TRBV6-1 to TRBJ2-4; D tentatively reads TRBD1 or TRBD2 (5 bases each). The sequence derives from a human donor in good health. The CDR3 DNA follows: TGTGCCAGCAGTGAAATAGCCGGGGCCGCAACCAAAAACATTCAGTACTTC. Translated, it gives CASSEIAGAATKNIQYF.